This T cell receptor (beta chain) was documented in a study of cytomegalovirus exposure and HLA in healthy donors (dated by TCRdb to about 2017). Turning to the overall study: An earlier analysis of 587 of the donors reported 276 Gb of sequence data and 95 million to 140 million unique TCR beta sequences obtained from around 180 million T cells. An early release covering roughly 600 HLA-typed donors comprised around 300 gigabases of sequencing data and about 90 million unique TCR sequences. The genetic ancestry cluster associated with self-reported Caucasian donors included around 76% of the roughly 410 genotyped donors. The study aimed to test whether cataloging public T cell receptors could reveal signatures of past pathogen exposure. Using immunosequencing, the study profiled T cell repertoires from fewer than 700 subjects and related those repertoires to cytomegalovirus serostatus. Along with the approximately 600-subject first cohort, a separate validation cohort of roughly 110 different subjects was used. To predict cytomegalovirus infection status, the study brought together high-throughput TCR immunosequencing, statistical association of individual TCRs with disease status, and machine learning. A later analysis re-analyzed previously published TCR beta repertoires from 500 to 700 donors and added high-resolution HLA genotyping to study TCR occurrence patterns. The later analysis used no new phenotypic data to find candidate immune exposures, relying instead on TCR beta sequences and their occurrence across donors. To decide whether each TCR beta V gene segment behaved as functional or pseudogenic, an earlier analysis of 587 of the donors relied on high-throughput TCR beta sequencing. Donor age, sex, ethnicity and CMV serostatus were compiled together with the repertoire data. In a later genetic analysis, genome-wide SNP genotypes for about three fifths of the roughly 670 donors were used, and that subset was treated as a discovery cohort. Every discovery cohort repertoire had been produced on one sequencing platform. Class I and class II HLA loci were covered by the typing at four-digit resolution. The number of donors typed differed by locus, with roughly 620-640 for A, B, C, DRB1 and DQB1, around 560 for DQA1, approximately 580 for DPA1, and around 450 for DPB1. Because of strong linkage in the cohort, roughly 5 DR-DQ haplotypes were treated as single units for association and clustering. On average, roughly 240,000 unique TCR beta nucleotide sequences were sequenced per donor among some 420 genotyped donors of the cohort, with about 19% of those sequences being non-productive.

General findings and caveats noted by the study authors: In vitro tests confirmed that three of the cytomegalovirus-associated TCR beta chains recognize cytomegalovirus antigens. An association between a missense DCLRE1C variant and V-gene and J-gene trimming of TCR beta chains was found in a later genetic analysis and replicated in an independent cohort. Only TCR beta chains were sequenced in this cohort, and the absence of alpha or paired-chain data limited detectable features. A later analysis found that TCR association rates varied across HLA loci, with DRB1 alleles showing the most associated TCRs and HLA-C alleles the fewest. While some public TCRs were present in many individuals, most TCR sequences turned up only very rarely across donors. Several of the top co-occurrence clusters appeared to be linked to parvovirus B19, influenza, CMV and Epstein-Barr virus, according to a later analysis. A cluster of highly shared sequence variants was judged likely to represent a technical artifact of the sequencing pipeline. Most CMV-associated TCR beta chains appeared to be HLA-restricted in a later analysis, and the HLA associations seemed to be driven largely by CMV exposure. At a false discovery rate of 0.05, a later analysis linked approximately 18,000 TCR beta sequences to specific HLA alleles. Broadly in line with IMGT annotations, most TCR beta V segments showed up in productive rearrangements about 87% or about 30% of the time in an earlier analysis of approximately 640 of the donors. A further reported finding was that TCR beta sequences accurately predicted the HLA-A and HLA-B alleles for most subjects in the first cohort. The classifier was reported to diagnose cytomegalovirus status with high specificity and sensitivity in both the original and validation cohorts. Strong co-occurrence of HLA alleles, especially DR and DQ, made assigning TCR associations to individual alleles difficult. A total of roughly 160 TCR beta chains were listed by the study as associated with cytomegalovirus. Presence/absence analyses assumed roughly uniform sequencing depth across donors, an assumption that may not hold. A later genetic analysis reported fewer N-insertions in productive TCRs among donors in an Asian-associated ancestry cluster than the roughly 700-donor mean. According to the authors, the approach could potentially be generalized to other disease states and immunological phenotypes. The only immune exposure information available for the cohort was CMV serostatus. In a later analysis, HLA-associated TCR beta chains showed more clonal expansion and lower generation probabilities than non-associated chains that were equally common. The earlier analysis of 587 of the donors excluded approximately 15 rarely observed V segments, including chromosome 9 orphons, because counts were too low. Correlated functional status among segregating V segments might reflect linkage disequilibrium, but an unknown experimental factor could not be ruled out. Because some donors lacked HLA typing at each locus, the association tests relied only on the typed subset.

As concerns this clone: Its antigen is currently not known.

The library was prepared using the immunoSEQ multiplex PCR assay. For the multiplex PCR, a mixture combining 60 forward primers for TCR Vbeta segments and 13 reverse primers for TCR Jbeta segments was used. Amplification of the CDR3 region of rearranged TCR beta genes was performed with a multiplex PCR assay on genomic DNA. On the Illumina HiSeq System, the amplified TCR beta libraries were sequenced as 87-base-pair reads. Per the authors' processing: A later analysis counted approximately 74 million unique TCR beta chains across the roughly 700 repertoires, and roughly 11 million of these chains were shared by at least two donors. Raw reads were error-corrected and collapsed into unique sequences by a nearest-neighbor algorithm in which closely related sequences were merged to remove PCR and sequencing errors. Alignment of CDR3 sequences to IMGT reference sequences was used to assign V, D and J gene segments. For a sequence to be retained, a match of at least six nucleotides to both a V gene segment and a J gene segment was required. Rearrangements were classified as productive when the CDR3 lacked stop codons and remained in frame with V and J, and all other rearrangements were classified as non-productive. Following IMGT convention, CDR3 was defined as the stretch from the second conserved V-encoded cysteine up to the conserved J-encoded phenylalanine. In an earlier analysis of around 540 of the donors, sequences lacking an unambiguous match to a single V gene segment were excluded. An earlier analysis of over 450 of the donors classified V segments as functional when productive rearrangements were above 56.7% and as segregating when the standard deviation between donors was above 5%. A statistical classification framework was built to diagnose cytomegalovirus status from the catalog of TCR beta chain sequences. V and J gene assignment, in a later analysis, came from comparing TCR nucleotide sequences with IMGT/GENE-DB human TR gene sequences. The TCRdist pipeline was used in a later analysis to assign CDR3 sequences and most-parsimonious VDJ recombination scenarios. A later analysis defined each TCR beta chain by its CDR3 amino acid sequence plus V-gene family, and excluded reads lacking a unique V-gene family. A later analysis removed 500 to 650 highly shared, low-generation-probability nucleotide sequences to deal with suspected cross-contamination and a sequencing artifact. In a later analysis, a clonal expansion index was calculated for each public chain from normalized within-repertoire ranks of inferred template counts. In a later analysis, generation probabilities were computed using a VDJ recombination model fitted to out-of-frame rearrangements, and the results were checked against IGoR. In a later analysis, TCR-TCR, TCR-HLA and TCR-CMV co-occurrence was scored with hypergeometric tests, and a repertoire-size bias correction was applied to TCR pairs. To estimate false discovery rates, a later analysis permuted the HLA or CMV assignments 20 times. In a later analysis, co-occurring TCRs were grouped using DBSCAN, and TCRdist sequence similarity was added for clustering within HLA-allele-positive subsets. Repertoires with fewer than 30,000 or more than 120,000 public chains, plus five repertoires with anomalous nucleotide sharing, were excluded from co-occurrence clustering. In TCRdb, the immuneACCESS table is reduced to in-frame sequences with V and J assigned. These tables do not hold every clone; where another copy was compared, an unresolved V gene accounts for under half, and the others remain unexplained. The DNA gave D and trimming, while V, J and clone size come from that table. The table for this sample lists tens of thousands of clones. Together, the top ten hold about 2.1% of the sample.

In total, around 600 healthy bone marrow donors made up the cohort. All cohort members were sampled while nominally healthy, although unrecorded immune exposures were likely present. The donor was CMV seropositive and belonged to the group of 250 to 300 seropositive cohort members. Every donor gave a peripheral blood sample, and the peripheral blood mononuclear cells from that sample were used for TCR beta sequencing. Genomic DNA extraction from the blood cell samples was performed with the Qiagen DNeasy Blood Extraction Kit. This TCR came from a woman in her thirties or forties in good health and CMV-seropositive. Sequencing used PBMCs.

The CDR3 reads CASSILGGAPYNEQFF. The DNA sequence reads TGTGCCAGCAGCATCCTGGGGGGGGCCCCTTACAATGAGCAGTTCTTC. Recombination joined TRBV7-6 with TRBJ2-1; TRBD2 might be the D gene, on 7 matching bases. V sheds 5 bases and J sheds 4 bases, leaving 18 bases between their ends. From the germline V gene, CDR1 is SGHVS and CDR2 is FNYEAQ. Taken from cysteine to phenylalanine, the CDR3 has 16 residues. CDR3 DNA only is kept here, 48 bases in frame from base 1.